Below are 6 T cell receptor beta chains sequenced from a single sample in a study of T-cell memory formation after mild COVID-19. TCRdb recomputed calls from the 5' RACE reads with MiXCR, one row per CDR3 protein. The sample has roughly 580,000 distinct CDR3 sequences, about 20% seen once. Material for sequencing was PBMCs or a T cell subset sorted from them (not recorded which). Receptors originate from an adult woman who had mild COVID-19 (a few samples of this study predate the infection). Cell type and time point are not known.

CDR3 sequence (DNA): TGTGCCAGCAGCCCTTATGGTTCCGGGAGTACCTACAATGAGCAGTTCTTC. This sequence encodes CASSPYGSGSTYNEQFF. The genes are TRBV7-9 and TRBJ2-1; weak D call: TRBD2 (6 bases). Germline CDR1 and CDR2: SEHNR and FQNEAQ (reference sequence). The CDR3 has 17 residues. Trimming took off 5 bases at V and 2 bases at J, with 19 bases between the two ends.

This chain uses TRBV27 with TRBJ2-1, with D tentatively TRBD1 (7 bases). V gave up 5 bases and J gave up 6 bases, with 14 bases separating them. Germline lookup yields CDR1 MNHEY and CDR2 SMNVEV (reference sequence). The CDR3 runs to 14 residues. The CDR3 loop is CASSRQGGSNEQFF. The CDR3 DNA follows: TGTGCCAGCAGTCGACAGGGAGGCTCCAATGAGCAGTTCTTC.

The chain couples TRBV3-1 to TRBJ1-4; D is undetermined. The germline V gene has CDR1 LGHDT and CDR2 YNNKEL (reference sequence). V shed 3 bases and J shed 8 bases, with 10 bases lying between them. The length of the CDR3 is 13 residues. The CDR3 sequence: CASSQTDWEKLFF. The CDR3 DNA sequence: TGTGCCAGCAGCCAGACTGACTGGGAAAAACTGTTTTTT.

The chain employs TRBV4-3 and TRBJ1-2; possible D gene TRBD1, 5 bases. V was clipped by 4 bases and J by 0 bases, with 15 bases between them. The CDR3 is made up of 16 amino acids. In germline, CDR1 is LGHNA, CDR2 YSLEER. The CDR3 coding sequence is TGCGCCAGCAGCCTAGTAGGGGTGAATGCTAACTATGGCTACACCTTC. This codes for CASSLVGVNANYGYTF.

This rearrangement joins TRBV5-1 to TRBJ1-2, with 8 bases that match TRBD1. J lost 2 bases, V lost 5 bases, and 8 bases had no gene match. Germline-derived CDR1 and CDR2 are SGHRS and YFSETQ. The CDR3 is 15 residues long. In nucleotides, the CDR3 is TGCGCCAGCAGTTCAGACAGGGGACGAAACTATGGCTACACCTTC. It codes for CASSSDRGRNYGYTF.

The chain carries TRBV14 and TRBJ1-4; no clear D gene. CDR3 length: 13 amino acids. CDR1 is SGHDN and CDR2 is FVKESK in the germline V gene. Trimming removed 6 bases from V and 7 bases from J, with 12 bases in between. CDR3 protein: CASRGLAGEKLFF. CDR3 coding DNA: TGTGCCAGCAGAGGACTCGCCGGTGAAAAACTGTTTTTT. The whole variable domain, filled in from reference TRBV14 and TRBJ1-4, reads EAGVTQFPSHSVIEKGQTVTLRCDPISGHDNLYWYRRVMGKEIKFLLHFVKESKQDESGMPNNRFLAERTGGTYSTLKVQPAELEDSGVYFCASRGLAGEKLFFGSGTQLSVL.